A selection of T cell receptor beta chains follows, all from one sample in a study of cytomegalovirus exposure and HLA in healthy donors. Produced via immunoSEQ multiplex PCR; TCRdb's table is partial and in-frame only. This table holds roughly 160,000 clones, around four fifths found once. The sequencing sample was made of PBMCs. Receptors were obtained from a woman in her forties or fifties in good health and CMV-seropositive. Both conserved end residues are part of each CDR3. The D gene is left open where the match is weak. Clone sizes are given selectively: once, few, many, or a class where the clone is expanded.

v_gene	d_gene	j_gene	abundance	len	CDR3nt	CDR3aa
TRBV28	-	TRBJ2-7	few	14	TGTGCCAGCAGTTGGACAGAAAGCTCCTACGAGCAGTACTTC	CASSWTESSYEQYF
TRBV7-9	-	TRBJ1-4	few	12	TGTTCCAGCAGCTCCAACCAGGAAGAACTGTTTTTT	CSSSSNQEELFF
TRBV7-2	TRBD2	TRBJ2-1	-	12	TGTGCCAGCAATCCTACTAGCGGGGAGCAGTTCTTC	CASNPTSGEQFF
TRBV18	-	TRBJ2-7	-	15	TGTGCCAGCTCACTGCGACAGGGAGGTTCTGACGAGCAGTACTTC	CASSLRQGGSDEQYF
TRBV2	-	TRBJ2-3	few	13	TGTGCCAGCAATTTGGCAGGGATAGATACGCAGTATTTT	CASNLAGIDTQYF
TRBV5-1	TRBD1	TRBJ2-4	once	15	TGCGCCAGCAGCGCCACCGGGACAGGGGGAAACATTCAGTACTTC	CASSATGTGGNIQYF
TRBV6-4	TRBD2	TRBJ2-5	-	16	TGTGCCAGCTACAAAGACCAGCGGGGGAGCCAAGAGACCCAGTACTTC	CASYKDQRGSQETQYF
TRBV28	-	TRBJ1-6	-	16	TGTGCCAGCAGAAATGGGGCAAGCTCCTATAATTCACCCCTCCACTTT	CASRNGASSYNSPLHF
TRBV2	TRBD1	TRBJ1-2	-	13	TGTGCCAGCACCCGGGACAGCCGCTATGGCTACACCTTC	CASTRDSRYGYTF
TRBV5-6	-	TRBJ2-5	few	14	TGTGCCAGCAGCTTGACCTTCGGGGAAGAGACCCAGTACTTC	CASSLTFGEETQYF
TRBV29-1	-	TRBJ2-1	-	13	TGCAGCTCCAGCGACCGACTAGTGGGTGAGCAGTTCTTC	CSSSDRLVGEQFF
TRBV10-3	TRBD1	TRBJ1-2	-	14	TGTGCCATCCTCGCGGCAGGGGGACCCTATGGCTACACCTTC	CAILAAGGPYGYTF
TRBV25-1	-	TRBJ2-3	-	17	TGTGCCAGCAGTGTCTTCTGGAACAGGGTTTACACAGATACGCAGTATTTT	CASSVFWNRVYTDTQYF
TRBV18	TRBD2	TRBJ2-1	-	15	TGTGCCAGCGCCTCGGGAGGGGGGGCTTTAAATGAGCAGTTCTTC	CASASGGGALNEQFF
TRBV28	TRBD2	TRBJ2-7	-	16	TGTGCCAGCAGTGTAATCGGACTAGCTCGGGATCGCGAGCAGTACTTC	CASSVIGLARDREQYF
TRBV5-6	TRBD1	TRBJ1-5	-	14	TGTGCCAGCAGCCCAGGGGGGCGGACTCAGCCCCAGCATTTT	CASSPGGRTQPQHF
TRBV4-3	TRBD2	TRBJ2-1	-	18	TGCGCCAGCAGCCAGAATGGCCCCTTGACTAGCGGGGGCAATGAGCAGTTCTTC	CASSQNGPLTSGGNEQFF
TRBV13	-	TRBJ1-2	-	12	TGTGCCAGCAGCGATTCGACCAGGGGCTACACCTTC	CASSDSTRGYTF
TRBV5-6	TRBD1	TRBJ1-2	-	13	TGTGCCAGCGTTAAGGGGGCCCGGGGGGGCTACACCTTC	CASVKGARGGYTF
TRBV4-2	TRBD1	TRBJ1-5	-	16	TGTGCCAGCAGCCAAGGGGGACAGGGGCCCAATCAGCCCCAGCATTTT	CASSQGGQGPNQPQHF
TRBV5-6	TRBD2	TRBJ2-5	-	15	TGTGCCAGCAGCTTAGCGGGGGAGTACCAAGAGACCCAGTACTTC	CASSLAGEYQETQYF
TRBV28	TRBD1	TRBJ1-6	-	14	TGTGCCAGTGGGAGGACAGGGGGAGATTCACCCCTCCACTTT	CASGRTGGDSPLHF
TRBV27	-	TRBJ2-5	-	12	TGTGCCAGCAGTCCCCTCGGAGAGACCCAGTACTTC	CASSPLGETQYF
TRBV29-1	-	TRBJ2-1	-	14	TGCAGCGCAGTAAAAGGGACAATAAACAATGAGCAGTTCTTC	CSAVKGTINNEQFF
TRBV28	TRBD1	TRBJ2-3	-	15	TGTGCCAGCAGTTTACCTACAGGGGCCACAGATACGCAGTATTTT	CASSLPTGATDTQYF
TRBV5-1	-	TRBJ1-4	-	17	TGCGCCAGCAGCCTGACGCCGGAACAGGGTAGGGGTGAAAAACTGTTTTTT	CASSLTPEQGRGEKLFF
TRBV4-3	-	TRBJ2-7	-	15	TGCGCCAGCAGCCAAGTTTCGAGCTACTCCTACGAGCAGTACTTC	CASSQVSSYSYEQYF
TRBV29-1	TRBD1	TRBJ2-3	-	11	TGCAGCGTCCTCACAGGGGCCACGCAGTATTTT	CSVLTGATQYF
TRBV9	TRBD2	TRBJ2-1	-	15	TGTGCCAGCAGCAGCGGACTAGATAGGTACAATGAGCAGTTCTTC	CASSSGLDRYNEQFF
TRBV5-1	TRBD1	TRBJ1-1	once	16	TGCGCCAGCAGCTTGATTTCAGGACAGGGTGCCACTGAAGCTTTCTTT	CASSLISGQGATEAFF
TRBV18	TRBD1	TRBJ1-4	-	14	TGTGCCAGCTCGCTACGACAGGGTGGAGAAAAACTGTTTTTT	CASSLRQGGEKLFF
TRBV4-3	-	TRBJ1-1	once	15	TGCGCCAGCAGCCTAATACAGGGTTGGAACACTGAAGCTTTCTTT	CASSLIQGWNTEAFF
TRBV27	TRBD2	TRBJ2-3	-	15	TGTGCCAGCAGTGTCACTAGCGGACGCACAGATACGCAGTATTTT	CASSVTSGRTDTQYF
TRBV18	TRBD2	TRBJ2-4	-	18	TGTGCCAGCTCACCACCGGGACTAGCGGGAGCGGTCAAAAACATTCAGTACTTC	CASSPPGLAGAVKNIQYF
TRBV5-1	TRBD1	TRBJ2-3	-	14	TGCGCCAGCAGCTCTCGGACAGGGGCAGATACGCAGTATTTT	CASSSRTGADTQYF
TRBV19	-	TRBJ2-7	-	16	TGTGCCAGTAGTTCCATCATTCAGGGGACCACCTACGAGCAGTACTTC	CASSSIIQGTTYEQYF
TRBV6-1	-	TRBJ1-6	-	15	TGTGCCAGCAGTGAAGCGGCGCCAGGGTATTCACCCCTCCACTTT	CASSEAAPGYSPLHF
TRBV10-3	-	TRBJ1-3	-	13	TGTGCCATCAGTGAGTGGGAGGGAAACACCATATATTTT	CAISEWEGNTIYF
TRBV27	-	TRBJ2-2	-	13	TGTGCCAGCAGTTTCTTCCACACCGGGGAGCTGTTTTTT	CASSFFHTGELFF
TRBV9	-	TRBJ2-7	-	15	TGTGCCAGCAGCGCAGCGGACGGAGTTATAACCGAGCAGTACTTC	CASSAADGVITEQYF
TRBV28	-	TRBJ1-2	-	15	TGTGCCAGCACGCAAAGGGGGGGCGCTAACTATGGCTACACCTTC	CASTQRGGANYGYTF
TRBV5-4	-	TRBJ2-2	once	15	TGTGCCAGCAGCCTCTCCGGGTTGTATACCGGGGAGCTGTTTTTT	CASSLSGLYTGELFF
TRBV5-5	TRBD1	TRBJ2-7	-	16	TGTGCCAGCAGCTTGGGAATACAGGGGCAAAACTACGAGCAGTACTTC	CASSLGIQGQNYEQYF